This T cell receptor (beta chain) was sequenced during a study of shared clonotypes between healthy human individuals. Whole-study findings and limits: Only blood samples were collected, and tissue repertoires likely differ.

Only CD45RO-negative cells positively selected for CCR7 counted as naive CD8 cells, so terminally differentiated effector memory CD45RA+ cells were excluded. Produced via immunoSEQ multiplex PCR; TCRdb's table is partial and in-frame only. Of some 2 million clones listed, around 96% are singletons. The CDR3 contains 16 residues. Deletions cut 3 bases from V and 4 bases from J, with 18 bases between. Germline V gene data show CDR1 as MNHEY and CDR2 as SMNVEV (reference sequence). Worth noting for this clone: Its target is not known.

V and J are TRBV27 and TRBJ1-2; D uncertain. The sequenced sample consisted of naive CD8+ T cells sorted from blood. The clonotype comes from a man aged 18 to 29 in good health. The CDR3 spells CASSFVGARPLYGYTF. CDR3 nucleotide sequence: TGTGCCAGCAGTTTTGTAGGCGCCCGGCCACTCTATGGCTACACCTTC.